These 10 T cell receptor beta chains were sequenced from one sample in a study of T cell responses to AZD1222 COVID-19 vaccine. Generated by immunoSEQ multiplex PCR, the TCRdb table keeps only in-frame clones and is missing some. Here the sample spans some 130,000 clones, around 90% being singletons. The sample in question was peripheral blood, obtained on day 0 of AZD1222 vaccination. The receptor source for this set is an adult in good health.

The rearrangement uses TRBV7-2 and TRBJ1-3, with unresolved D. V gave up 5 bases and J gave up 3 bases, with 14 bases separating them. CDR1 is SGHTA, CDR2 FQGNSA, per germline. The CDR3 is 15 residues long. CDR3 sequence (DNA): TGTGCCAGCAGCCCTGGCAGTGCGTTTGGAAACACCATATATTTT. Translating it yields CASSPGSAFGNTIYF.

V gene TRBV3-1 (or the pseudogene TRBV3-2) combines with J gene TRBJ2-3; the match to TRBD1 covers 7 bases. CDR3 length equals 15 residues. V was clipped by 4 bases and J by 2 bases; unmatched bases: 6. Germline V lookup: CDR1 LGHDT, CDR2 YNNKEL (reference sequence). The CDR3 sequence is CASSRLTGSTDTQYF. The DNA for the CDR3 is TGTGCCAGCAGCCGACTGACAGGGTCCACAGATACGCAGTATTTT.

The chain links TRBV7-9 to TRBJ1-2, with TRBD1 as a possible D gene (6 bases). The CDR3 is made up of 13 amino acids. Germline V gene lookup returns CDR1 SEHNR and CDR2 FQNEAQ (reference sequence). The V and J ends lost 1 base and 8 bases respectively, with 11 bases between them. The CDR3 loop is CASSLVGGQGYTF. Written as DNA, the CDR3 is TGTGCCAGCAGCTTAGTGGGGGGGCAAGGCTACACCTTC.

This chain links TRBV5-1 with TRBJ1-3, with 7 nucleotides matching TRBD1. The length of the CDR3 is 14 residues. Germline V gene data show CDR1 as SGHRS and CDR2 as YFSETQ. V gave up 5 bases and J gave up 4 bases; unmatched junction bases: 6. Here the CDR3 DNA reads TGCGCCAGCAGAGGGACAGCTAGAGGAAACACCATATATTTT. Protein sequence: CASRGTARGNTIYF. Filled out from reference TRBV5-1 and TRBJ1-3, the complete variable domain reads KAGVTQTPRYLIKTRGQQVTLSCSPISGHRSVSWYQQTPGQGLQFLFEYFSETQRNKGNFPGRFSGRQFSNSRSEMNVSTLELGDSALYLCASRGTARGNTIYFGEGSWLTVV.

V and J are TRBV7-9 and TRBJ1-1; D is unclear. CDR1 SEHNR and CDR2 FQNEAQ come from the germline V gene (reference sequence). The CDR3 totals 14 residues. V was cut by 0 bases and J by 4 bases, with 9 bases left in between. The CDR3, as DNA: TGTGCCAGCAGCTTAGCGGGTTTTAGCACTGAAGCTTTCTTT. This translates into CASSLAGFSTEAFF.

The chain combines TRBV5-1 with TRBJ2-2; 11 nucleotides line up with TRBD2. In germline, CDR1 is SGHRS, CDR2 YFSETQ. The CDR3 extends over 17 amino acids. J gave up 6 bases and V 1 base, and 8 bases lay outside the gene matches. The chain's CDR3 is CASSLIAGGPRPGELFF. In DNA form, the CDR3 reads TGCGCCAGCAGCTTGATAGCGGGAGGGCCCAGACCCGGGGAGCTGTTTTTT. The variable domain in full, completed from reference TRBV5-1 and TRBJ2-2, reads KAGVTQTPRYLIKTRGQQVTLSCSPISGHRSVSWYQQTPGQGLQFLFEYFSETQRNKGNFPGRFSGRQFSNSRSEMNVSTLELGDSALYLCASSLIAGGPRPGELFFGEGSRLTVL.

The CDR3 sequence is CASSVRERLAGGSGANVLTF. DNA of the CDR3: TGTGCCAGCAGCGTCCGGGAACGACTAGCGGGAGGCTCTGGGGCCAACGTCCTGACTTTC. The chain links TRBV9 to TRBJ2-6, with 13 bases lining up with TRBD2. Germline assignment: CDR1 SGDLS and CDR2 YYNGEE. The CDR3 sequence is 20 residues long. V lost 2 bases and J lost 0; bases outside the gene matches: 8.

The J gene is TRBJ2-7, the V gene TRBV19, with no clear D. The CDR3 has 15 residues. Germline lookup yields CDR1 LNHDA and CDR2 SQIVND (reference sequence). Trimming removed 5 bases from V and 0 bases from J, with 14 bases in between. For the CDR3, the DNA is TGTGCCAGTAGTCCTTTAGTGAGTAGCTCCTACGAGCAGTACTTC. Protein: CASSPLVSSSYEQYF.

The chain combines TRBV15 with TRBJ2-3, with D possibly TRBD2 on 5 matching bases. The CDR3 has 15 residues. Germline values: CDR1 LNHNV, CDR2 YYDKDF (reference sequence). Trimming stripped 1 base from V and 4 bases from J, with 12 bases between. The CDR3 region is CATSRARGRADTQYF. Here the CDR3 DNA reads TGTGCCACCAGCAGAGCCCGGGGTAGGGCAGATACGCAGTATTTT.

This CDR3 reads CASSQDPGGRPHYGYTF. CDR3 bases: TGTGCCAGCAGCCAAGACCCAGGGGGCAGACCGCACTATGGCTACACCTTC. V and J are TRBV4-2 and TRBJ1-2; 8 bases are shared with TRBD1. With 0 bases clipped from V and 3 bases from J, the junction kept 9 bases outside the gene matches. There are 17 residues in the CDR3. Germline V gene sequence: CDR1 LGHNA, CDR2 YNFKEQ.